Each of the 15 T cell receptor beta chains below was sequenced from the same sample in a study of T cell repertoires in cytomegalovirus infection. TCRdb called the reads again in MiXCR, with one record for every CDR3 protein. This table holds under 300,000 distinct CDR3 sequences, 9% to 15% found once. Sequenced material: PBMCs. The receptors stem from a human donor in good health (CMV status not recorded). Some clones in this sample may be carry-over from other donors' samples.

The CDR3 bases are TGTGCCAGCAGCCAAGCAGATTATAATTCACCCCTCCACTTT. As protein: CASSQADYNSPLHF. This sequence joins TRBV3-1 and TRBJ1-6; D ambiguous. V was trimmed by 1 base and J by 4 bases, leaving 5 bases between them. Germline V gene lookup returns CDR1 LGHDT and CDR2 YNNKEL (reference sequence). The CDR3 runs to 14 residues. The whole variable domain, filled in from reference TRBV3-1 and TRBJ1-6, reads DTAVSQTPKYLVTQMGNDKSIKCEQNLGHDTMYWYKQDSKKFLKIMFSYNNKELIINETVPNRFSPKSPDKAHLNLHINSLELGDSAVYFCASSQADYNSPLHFGNGTRLTVT.

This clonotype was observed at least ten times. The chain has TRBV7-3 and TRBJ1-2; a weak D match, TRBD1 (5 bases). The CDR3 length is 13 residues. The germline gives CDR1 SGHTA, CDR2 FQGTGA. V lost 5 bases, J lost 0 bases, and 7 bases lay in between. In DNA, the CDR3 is TGTGCCAGCAGCCCAGGGACTAACTATGGCTACACCTTC. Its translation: CASSPGTNYGYTF. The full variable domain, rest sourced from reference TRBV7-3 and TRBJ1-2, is GAGVSQTPSNKVTEKGKYVELRCDPISGHTALYWYRQSLGQGPEFLIYFQGTGAADDSGLPNDRFFAVRPEGSVSTLKIQRTERGDSAVYLCASSPGTNYGYTFGSGTRLTVV.

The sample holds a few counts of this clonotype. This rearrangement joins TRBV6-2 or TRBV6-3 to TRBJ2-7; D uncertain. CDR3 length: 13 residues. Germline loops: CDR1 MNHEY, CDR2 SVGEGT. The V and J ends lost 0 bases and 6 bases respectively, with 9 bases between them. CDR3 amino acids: CASSYSGSAEQYF. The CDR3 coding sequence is TGTGCCAGCAGTTACTCGGGGTCGGCCGAGCAGTACTTC.

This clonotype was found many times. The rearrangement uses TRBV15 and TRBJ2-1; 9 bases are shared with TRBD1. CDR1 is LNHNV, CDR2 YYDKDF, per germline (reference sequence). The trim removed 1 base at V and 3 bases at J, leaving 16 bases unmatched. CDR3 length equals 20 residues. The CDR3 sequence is CATSRGSGQGGFRNYNEQFF. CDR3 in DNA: TGTGCCACCAGCAGAGGGTCGGGACAGGGAGGGTTTAGGAACTACAATGAGCAGTTCTTC.

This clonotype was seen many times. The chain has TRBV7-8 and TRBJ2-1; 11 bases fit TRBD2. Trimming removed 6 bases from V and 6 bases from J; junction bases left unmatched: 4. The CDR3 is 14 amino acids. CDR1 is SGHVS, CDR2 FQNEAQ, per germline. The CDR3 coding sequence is TGTGCCAGCAGAGGGACTAGCGGAACCAATGAGCAGTTCTTC. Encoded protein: CASRGTSGTNEQFF.

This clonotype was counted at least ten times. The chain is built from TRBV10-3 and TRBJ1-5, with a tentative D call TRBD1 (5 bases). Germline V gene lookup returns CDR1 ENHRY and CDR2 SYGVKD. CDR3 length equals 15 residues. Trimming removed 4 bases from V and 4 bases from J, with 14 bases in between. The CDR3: CAISASGTRNQPQHF. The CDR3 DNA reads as TGTGCCATCAGTGCGTCAGGGACTAGGAATCAGCCCCAGCATTTT.

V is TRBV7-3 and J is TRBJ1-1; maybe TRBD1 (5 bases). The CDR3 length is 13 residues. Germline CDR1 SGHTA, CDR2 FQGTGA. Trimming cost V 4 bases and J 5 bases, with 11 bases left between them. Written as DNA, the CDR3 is TGTGCCAGCAGCTGGGGACGTAGGACTGAAGCTTTCTTT. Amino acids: CASSWGRRTEAFF.

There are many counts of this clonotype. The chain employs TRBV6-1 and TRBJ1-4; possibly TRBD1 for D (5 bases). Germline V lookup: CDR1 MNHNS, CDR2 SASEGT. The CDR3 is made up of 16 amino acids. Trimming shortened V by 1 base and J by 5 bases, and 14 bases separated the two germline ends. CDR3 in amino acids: CASSEGARTSNEKLFF. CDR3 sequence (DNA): TGTGCCAGCAGTGAAGGGGCCCGGACATCGAATGAAAAACTGTTTTTT.

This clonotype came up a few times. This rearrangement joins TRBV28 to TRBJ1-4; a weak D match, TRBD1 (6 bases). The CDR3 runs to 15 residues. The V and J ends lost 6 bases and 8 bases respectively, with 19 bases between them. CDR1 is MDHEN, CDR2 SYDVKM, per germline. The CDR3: CASSPGNREVEKLFF. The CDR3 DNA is TGTGCCAGCAGCCCCGGTAACAGGGAAGTGGAAAAACTGTTTTTT.

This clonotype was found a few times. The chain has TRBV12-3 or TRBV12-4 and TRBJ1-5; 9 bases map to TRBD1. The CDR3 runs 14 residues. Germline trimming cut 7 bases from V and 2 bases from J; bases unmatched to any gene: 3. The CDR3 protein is CASTRTGGNQPQHF. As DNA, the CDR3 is TGTGCCAGCACCCGGACAGGGGGCAATCAGCCCCAGCATTTT.

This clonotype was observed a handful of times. In DNA form, the CDR3 reads TGCAGTGCTCGAAGGGCGGGGGGGCCCTACACTGAAGCTTTCTTT. Amino acids: CSARRAGGPYTEAFF. The chain uses TRBV20-1 and TRBJ1-1, with D tentatively TRBD1 (6 bases). Germline V lookup: CDR1 DFQATT, CDR2 SNEGSKA (reference sequence). Between the trimmed V and J ends, which lost 5 bases and 3 bases, there was a span of 19 bases. The CDR3 length is 15 residues.

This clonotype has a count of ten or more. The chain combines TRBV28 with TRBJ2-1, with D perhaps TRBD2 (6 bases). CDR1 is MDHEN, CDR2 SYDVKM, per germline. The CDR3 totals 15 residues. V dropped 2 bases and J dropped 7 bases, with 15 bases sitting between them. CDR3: CASSLRSGVWNEQFF. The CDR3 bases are TGTGCCAGCAGTTTAAGGTCGGGAGTCTGGAATGAGCAGTTCTTC. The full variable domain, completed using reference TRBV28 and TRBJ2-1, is DVKVTQSSRYLVKRTGEKVFLECVQDMDHENMFWYRQDPGLGLRLIYFSYDVKMKEKGDIPEGYSVSREKKERFSLILESASTNQTSMYLCASSLRSGVWNEQFFGPGTRLTVL.

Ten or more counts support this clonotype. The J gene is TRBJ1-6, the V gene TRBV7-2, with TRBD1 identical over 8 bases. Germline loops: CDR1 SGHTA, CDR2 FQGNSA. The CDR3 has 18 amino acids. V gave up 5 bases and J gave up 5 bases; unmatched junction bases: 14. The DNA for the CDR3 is TGTGCCAGCAGCCCGTCGGCCCCCGGGACAGGAAATAATTCACCCCTCCACTTT. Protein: CASSPSAPGTGNNSPLHF.

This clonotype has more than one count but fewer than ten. The CDR3 sequence is CASSRTKLGTDTQYF. The CDR3 DNA sequence: TGTGCCAGCAGCCGGACTAAATTGGGCACAGATACGCAGTATTTT. The J gene is TRBJ2-3, the V gene TRBV14, with D possibly matching TRBD2 (6 bases). This CDR3 is 15 amino acids long. Germline V CDR1 and CDR2: SGHDN, FVKESK. The V and J ends lost 4 bases and 1 base respectively, with 12 bases between them. Using reference TRBV14 and TRBJ2-3 for the parts outside the CDR3, the full variable domain is EAGVTQFPSHSVIEKGQTVTLRCDPISGHDNLYWYRRVMGKEIKFLLHFVKESKQDESGMPNNRFLAERTGGTYSTLKVQPAELEDSGVYFCASSRTKLGTDTQYFGPGTRLTVL.

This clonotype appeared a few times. For the CDR3, the DNA is TGTGCCAGCAGTCAAGACAGCTCTGGCTACACCTTC. This gives the protein CASSQDSSGYTF. The chain links TRBV7-2 to TRBJ1-2, with a tentative D call TRBD1 (5 bases). This CDR3 comprises 12 residues. V lost 6 bases and J 7 bases, leaving 12 bases between the germline ends. CDR1 is SGHTA and CDR2 is FQGNSA in the germline V gene.